This TCR beta chain came from a study of cytomegalovirus exposure and HLA in healthy donors. The overall study: Earlier, 117 million unique TCR beta sequences were recovered from around 180 million T cells by an analysis. Overall study results and limits: Links to common viral pathogens appeared, in a later analysis, for several of the most significant clusters. Later work associated roughly 15,000 TCR beta sequences with HLA alleles at 0.05 false discovery rate.

A word on this clone: The target antigen is unknown.

Everyone who donated was a healthy bone marrow donor. Primers for the PCR totalled 60 Vbeta and 13 Jbeta. The repertoire was sequenced with immunoSEQ multiplex PCR; TCRdb's copy has only in-frame clones and lacks some. The repertoire holds over 70,000 clones, with roughly 67% as singletons. The TCR sequence derives from a man in his forties or fifties in good health and CMV-seropositive. What was sequenced was PBMCs.

CDR3 nucleotides: TGCGCCAGCAGCTTCGGCGGCACCGATTTTCGAGGGACCCAGTACTTC. It yields the protein CASSFGGTDFRGTQYF. V is TRBV5-1 and J is TRBJ2-5; D call uncertain. Germline V gene data show CDR1 as SGHRS and CDR2 as YFSETQ. Trimming removed 2 bases from V and 7 bases from J, with 21 bases in between. CDR3 length: 16 residues.